Described below is a single TCR beta chain sequence and its context. The antigen is undetermined. The PCR was carried out with 60 Vbeta primers and 13 Jbeta primers. Generated by immunoSEQ multiplex PCR, the TCRdb table keeps only in-frame clones and is missing some. The table has 90,000 to 120,000 clones, about 80% seen once. The data derive from a study of cytomegalovirus exposure and HLA in healthy donors. On the study more broadly: Of a few hundred genotyped donors, around 76% clustered with self-reported Caucasian donors.

The study, taken as a whole, reports: An analysis done earlier found most TCR beta V segments productive about 87% or about 30% of the time. A few V segments could not be told apart, such as TRBV6-2 and TRBV6-3, and were left out. CMV serostatus stood as the only immune exposure information on hand.

The V gene's germline CDR1 is SGHTA and CDR2 FQGNSA. The V and J ends lost 6 bases and 4 bases, in that order; junction bases with no gene match: 7. The CDR3 totals 14 residues. This receptor was taken from a man younger than 40 in good health and CMV-seronegative. The sequenced sample was PBMCs. The chain employs TRBV7-2 and TRBJ2-7, with 9 bases lining up with TRBD2. This CDR3 reads CASRKVSGGYEQYF. Written as DNA, the CDR3 is TGTGCCAGCAGGAAAGTCAGCGGGGGGTACGAGCAGTACTTC.